This is a list of T cell receptor beta chains from one sample in a study of T cell changes during pregnancy in multiple sclerosis. This table comes from immunoSEQ multiplex PCR, and its TCRdb copy is limited to in-frame clones, with some not included. The sample has 85,000 to 120,000 clones, about 90% seen once. The specimen comprised peripheral blood, sampled before pregnancy. All receptors come from a female donor with multiple sclerosis, enrolled in a pregnancy study. CDR3s include the opening cysteine and the closing phenylalanine or tryptophan. The D gene is left open where the match is weak. Size tells how often a clone was seen (once, few, many) or the class of an expanded clone, and some rows leave it out.

J: TRBJ2-7
D: .
V: TRBV21-1
size: .
DNA: TGTGCCAGCAGCAATGGCCGGACACATACCTACGAGCAGTACTTC
CDR3: CASSNGRTHTYEQYF

J: TRBJ2-3
D: TRBD1
V: TRBV27
size: .
DNA: TGTGCCAGCAGTACAACAGGGGTGGGCCTGACAGATACGCAGTATTTT
CDR3: CASSTTGVGLTDTQYF

J: TRBJ2-5
D: .
V: TRBV20-1
size: .
DNA: TGCAGTGCTAGCATGGAGACCCAGTACTTC
CDR3: CSASMETQYF

J: TRBJ2-7
D: TRBD1
V: TRBV27
size: .
DNA: TGTGCCAGCAGTCTGACAGGGATACGCTCCTACGAGCAGTACTTC
CDR3: CASSLTGIRSYEQYF

J: TRBJ2-5
D: .
V: TRBV21-1
size: .
DNA: TGTGCCAGCAGCAAAGAAGGCCCTGGTCCGGGTATGTACTTC
CDR3: CASSKEGPGPGMYF

J: TRBJ1-6
D: .
V: TRBV7-2
size: .
DNA: TGTGCCAGCAGCTCCGGGACACCTAATTCACCCCTCCACTTT
CDR3: CASSSGTPNSPLHF

J: TRBJ1-2
D: .
V: TRBV4-3
size: .
DNA: TGCGCCAGCAGCCAAGAGGTGGCGGATCTCTATGGCTACACCTTC
CDR3: CASSQEVADLYGYTF

J: TRBJ1-1
D: TRBD1
V: TRBV6-5
size: .
DNA: TGTGCCAGCAGTTACTTATCAGGGGGTACTGAAGCTTTCTTT
CDR3: CASSYLSGGTEAFF

J: TRBJ2-1
D: TRBD1
V: TRBV7-6
size: .
DNA: TGTGCCAGCAGCCTCGACCCCGGGACAGAGTCCTACAATGAGCAGTTCTTC
CDR3: CASSLDPGTESYNEQFF

J: TRBJ1-2
D: .
V: TRBV27
size: .
DNA: TGTGCCAGCAGTTTTGTAGGAGGAGACAACTATGGCTACACCTTC
CDR3: CASSFVGGDNYGYTF

J: TRBJ1-4
D: .
V: TRBV28
size: .
DNA: TGTGCCAGCAGCCCAAGCACCGTTGATGAAAAACTGTTTTTT
CDR3: CASSPSTVDEKLFF

J: TRBJ1-2
D: .
V: TRBV5-1
size: .
DNA: TGCGCCAGCAGCTTGCAGACAGTTAACTATGGCTACACCTTC
CDR3: CASSLQTVNYGYTF

J: TRBJ2-1
D: .
V: TRBV7-2
size: .
DNA: TGTGCCAGCAGCTCCGGTTTAGCGCAATACAATGAGCAGTTCTTC
CDR3: CASSSGLAQYNEQFF

J: TRBJ2-7
D: TRBD1
V: TRBV29-1
size: .
DNA: TGCAGCGTTGAACTCAACAGGGGCTACGAGCAGTACTTC
CDR3: CSVELNRGYEQYF

J: TRBJ2-2
D: .
V: TRBV28
size: .
DNA: TGTGCCAGCAGTGACTACAAGGACACCGGGGAGCTGTTTTTT
CDR3: CASSDYKDTGELFF

J: TRBJ2-5
D: TRBD1
V: TRBV9
size: .
DNA: TGTGCCAGCAGCGTAGGCACAGGGGGACTTTATGAGACCCAGTACTTC
CDR3: CASSVGTGGLYETQYF

J: TRBJ2-7
D: TRBD2
V: TRBV4-1
size: .
DNA: TGCGCCAGCAGCCTAACCGGGACTAGTTCCGAGCAGTACTTC
CDR3: CASSLTGTSSEQYF

J: TRBJ1-1
D: TRBD1
V: TRBV6-5
size: .
DNA: TGTGCCAGCACCAAGGGGGCCCGGGGCACTGAAGCTTTCTTT
CDR3: CASTKGARGTEAFF

J: TRBJ1-2
D: .
V: TRBV6-5
size: few
DNA: TGTGCCAGCAGTTACTCGCAGGGAGGAGGCTACACCTTC
CDR3: CASSYSQGGGYTF

J: TRBJ2-1
D: TRBD2
V: TRBV5-1
size: .
DNA: TGCGCCAGCAGCTGGGACGGGGGGTCCTACAATGAGCAGTTCTTC
CDR3: CASSWDGGSYNEQFF

J: TRBJ1-1
D: .
V: TRBV30
size: few
DNA: TGTGCCTGGGAACAGGGCGGGACTGAAGCTTTCTTT
CDR3: CAWEQGGTEAFF

J: TRBJ2-3
D: TRBD1
V: TRBV2
size: .
DNA: TGTGCCAGCAGTAGTGGGACAGGTTATAGCACAGATACGCAGTATTTT
CDR3: CASSSGTGYSTDTQYF

J: TRBJ2-3
D: .
V: TRBV28
size: .
DNA: TGTGCCAGCAGTTTCGCGACAGATACGCAGTATTTT
CDR3: CASSFATDTQYF

J: TRBJ2-1
D: TRBD2
V: TRBV7-2
size: .
DNA: TGTGCCAGCAGCTTAGGCTTACTAGCGGGGGCGGGTGAGCAGTTCTTC
CDR3: CASSLGLLAGAGEQFF

J: TRBJ2-7
D: TRBD2
V: TRBV19
size: .
DNA: TGTGCCAGTAGTACCCCGGGGGGTTCCTACGAGCAGTACTTC
CDR3: CASSTPGGSYEQYF

J: TRBJ2-1
D: .
V: TRBV7-3
size: .
DNA: TGTGCCAGCAGCTTAAATGGCCTAGCGCTTAATGAGCAGTTCTTC
CDR3: CASSLNGLALNEQFF

J: TRBJ2-7
D: TRBD2
V: TRBV11-2
size: .
DNA: TGTGCCAGCAGCTTAAGGCGTACTAGCGGGAATACATACGAGCAGTACTTC
CDR3: CASSLRRTSGNTYEQYF

J: TRBJ1-3
D: .
V: TRBV28
size: .
DNA: TGTGCCAGCAGGCCTCCAACAGGGAACGGAAACACCATATATTTT
CDR3: CASRPPTGNGNTIYF

J: TRBJ1-2
D: .
V: TRBV5-4
size: .
DNA: TGTGCCAGCAGCTTTGGGTGGAGAGGGGGCTACACCTTC
CDR3: CASSFGWRGGYTF

J: TRBJ2-1
D: TRBD2
V: TRBV7-2
size: .
DNA: TGTGCCAGCAGCTTACCGGGGGGAAGGGGCAATGAGCAGTTCTTC
CDR3: CASSLPGGRGNEQFF

J: TRBJ1-4
D: TRBD1
V: TRBV11-2
size: .
DNA: TGTGCCAGCAGCCGTACCGGGACAGAACTTTGGGAAAAACTGTTTTTT
CDR3: CASSRTGTELWEKLFF

J: TRBJ1-2
D: TRBD1
V: TRBV5-4
size: .
DNA: TGTGCCAGCAGCCGTACCACTGGACAGGGAGGTTATGGCTACACCTTC
CDR3: CASSRTTGQGGYGYTF

J: TRBJ2-7
D: .
V: TRBV2
size: .
DNA: TGTGCCAGCAGTCTCTCCTACGAGCAGTACTTC
CDR3: CASSLSYEQYF

J: TRBJ2-5
D: TRBD2
V: TRBV10-3
size: .
DNA: TGTGCCATCAGTACCAGCGGGGGCGACCAAGAGACCCAGTACTTC
CDR3: CAISTSGGDQETQYF

J: TRBJ2-7
D: TRBD1
V: TRBV7-2
size: few
DNA: TGTGCCAGCAGCTTAACGACAGGGGACGAGCAGTACTTC
CDR3: CASSLTTGDEQYF

J: TRBJ2-7
D: TRBD1
V: TRBV13
size: .
DNA: TGTGCCAGCAGCTTAGGAGACAGGGGGGCCTACGAGCAGTACTTC
CDR3: CASSLGDRGAYEQYF

J: TRBJ1-2
D: .
V: TRBV18
size: .
DNA: TGTGCCAGCTCACCAGGACAGTCGTTCGGCTACACCTTC
CDR3: CASSPGQSFGYTF

J: TRBJ1-2
D: TRBD1
V: TRBV15
size: .
DNA: TGTGCCACCAGCCGCGGGACAGGGATTTATGGCTACACCTTC
CDR3: CATSRGTGIYGYTF

J: TRBJ1-5
D: .
V: TRBV5-1
size: .
DNA: TGCGCCAGCAGCCCCCTAGGCCCAGGGTCATATCAGCCCCAGCATTTT
CDR3: CASSPLGPGSYQPQHF

J: TRBJ1-5
D: .
V: TRBV27
size: .
DNA: TGTGCCAGCAGTCTGGAACGAGGACAGCCCCAGCATTTT
CDR3: CASSLERGQPQHF

J: TRBJ2-1
D: TRBD2
V: TRBV2
size: .
DNA: TGTGCCAGCAGTGAGGGGGTGGGCGGGGGGGCCTCCTACAATGAGCAGTTCTTC
CDR3: CASSEGVGGGASYNEQFF

J: TRBJ1-4
D: .
V: TRBV28
size: .
DNA: TGTGCCAGCAGTTTAAATCCCAGGGCTAATGAAAAACTGTTTTTT
CDR3: CASSLNPRANEKLFF

J: TRBJ2-5
D: .
V: TRBV4-3
size: .
DNA: TGCGCCAGCAGCCAAGGTGGCCGAGAGACCCAGTACTTC
CDR3: CASSQGGRETQYF

J: TRBJ2-7
D: TRBD1
V: TRBV18
size: .
DNA: TGTGCCAGCTCTCAATCTATTTCCGGGACAGGGGGCGACGAGCAGTACTTC
CDR3: CASSQSISGTGGDEQYF

J: TRBJ2-1
D: .
V: TRBV4-2
size: once
DNA: TGTGCCAGCAGCCATGACTGGCGGGGAAACAATGAGCAGTTCTTC
CDR3: CASSHDWRGNNEQFF

J: TRBJ1-2
D: .
V: TRBV7-9
size: .
DNA: TGTGCCAGCAGCCCCGGGGAGGGGAGGGCGAGTAGGAATGGCTACACCTTC
CDR3: CASSPGEGRASRNGYTF

J: TRBJ1-1
D: .
V: TRBV6-4
size: once
DNA: TGTGCCAGCAGCCCTGGAGGTGCGGGGACTGAAGCTTTCTTT
CDR3: CASSPGGAGTEAFF

J: TRBJ1-3
D: TRBD1
V: TRBV27
size: .
DNA: TGTGCCAGCAGTTTATCGGGGACAGTCGGAAACACCATATATTTT
CDR3: CASSLSGTVGNTIYF

J: TRBJ2-7
D: TRBD2
V: TRBV25-1
size: .
DNA: TGTGCCAGCAGCCGTGGACTAGCAGACGCCTACGAGCAGTACTTC
CDR3: CASSRGLADAYEQYF

J: TRBJ1-1
D: .
V: TRBV2
size: .
DNA: TGTGCCAGCAGTGAGGGGGGTTTGACTGAAGCTTTCTTT
CDR3: CASSEGGLTEAFF

J: TRBJ2-7
D: TRBD2
V: TRBV28
size: .
DNA: TGTGCCAGCACAATAGCGGGAGGGCCTCACGAGCAGTACTTC
CDR3: CASTIAGGPHEQYF

J: TRBJ2-5
D: TRBD1
V: TRBV6-1
size: .
DNA: TGTGCCAGCAGTGTACTGACAGGGGGCCAAGAGACCCAGTACTTC
CDR3: CASSVLTGGQETQYF